These T cell receptor beta chains were read from a single sample in a study of Graves' ophthalmopathy and Graves' hyperthyroidism. TCRdb fed the multiplex PCR reads into MiXCR, producing one record per CDR3 protein. The sample includes about 500,000 distinct CDR3 sequences, about 40% of them seen just once. The sequenced sample consisted of peripheral blood or thyroid tissue (not recorded which). Receptors were obtained from an adult man with Graves' hyperthyroidism. Each CDR3 is given with its conserved first and last residue. Fields, in order: D gene, V gene, clone size, J gene, CDR3 length, CDR3 protein, CDR3 DNA. D genes are given only for firm matches. Size is omitted from some rows. Given values are once, few, many or a class for expanded clones.

>TRBD1|TRBV7-2|-|TRBJ1-2|18
CASSPLGDTGTDNYGYTF
TGTGCCAGCAGCCCTCTTGGGGATACCGGGACAGATAACTATGGCTACACCTTC
>-|TRBV7-3|-|TRBJ2-6|13
CASSSQGSNVLTF
TGTGCCAGCAGCTCGCAGGGGTCCAACGTCCTGACTTTC
>TRBD1|TRBV7-9|-|TRBJ1-2|13
CASSYGQGHGYTF
TGTGCCAGCAGCTACGGACAGGGTCATGGCTACACCTTC
>-|TRBV5-5|few|TRBJ1-4|14
CASSLVGPGEKLFF
TGTGCCAGCAGCTTGGTGGGTCCGGGTGAAAAACTGTTTTTT
>-|TRBV10-3|few|TRBJ1-1|15
CASSRGTSGNTEAFF
TGTGCCAGCAGCCGGGGTACCTCAGGAAACACTGAAGCTTTCTTT
>-|TRBV5-8|many|TRBJ1-2|14
CASSLAGATYGYTF
TGTGCCAGCAGCTTGGCGGGGGCAACGTATGGCTACACCTTC
>-|TRBV20-1|many|TRBJ1-3|14
CSARIPQGGNTIYF
TGCAGTGCTAGAATCCCCCAGGGAGGAAACACCATATATTTT
>-|TRBV5-8|few|TRBJ2-1|14
CANQAVNSYNEQFF
TGTGCCAATCAGGCGGTGAACTCCTACAATGAGCAGTTCTTC
>-|TRBV7-3|many|TRBJ1-1|15
CASSLMGPLNTEAFF
TGTGCCAGCAGCTTAATGGGGCCGTTGAACACTGAAGCTTTCTTT
>-|TRBV6-5|many|TRBJ1-2|14
CASSYSGVNYGYTF
TGTGCCAGCAGTTACTCGGGGGTCAACTATGGCTACACCTTC
>-|TRBV5-1|-|TRBJ2-2|15
CASSYSGVKAGELFF
TGCGCCAGCAGCTACTCTGGGGTGAAAGCCGGGGAGCTGTTTTTT
>-|TRBV16|many|TRBJ1-6|15
CASSQVGRMSAPLHF
TGTGCCAGCAGCCAAGTGGGACGGATGTCGGCACCCCTCCACTTT
>-|TRBV3-1|-|TRBJ1-4|12
CASTSSGEKLFF
TGTGCCAGCACATCGTCCGGAGAAAAACTGTTTTTT
>TRBD1|TRBV30|few|TRBJ1-6|15
CAWGTGFHYNSPLHF
TGTGCCTGGGGGACAGGGTTTCACTATAATTCACCCCTCCACTTT
>-|TRBV29-1|many|TRBJ2-5|15
CSVEALETAQETQYF
TGCAGCGTTGAAGCGTTAGAGACAGCCCAAGAGACCCAGTACTTC
>-|TRBV20-1|many|TRBJ1-1|14
CSAPGPSLNTEAFF
TGCAGTGCTCCCGGACCGAGTCTGAACACTGAAGCTTTCTTT
>-|TRBV5-5|-|TRBJ2-4|12
CASSLEPHIQYF
TGTGCCAGCAGCTTGGAGCCTCACATTCAGTACTTC
>TRBD2|TRBV20-1|-|TRBJ2-7|14
CSVRDYTRREEQYF
TGCAGTGTTAGAGATTATACGCGGCGGGAGGAGCAGTACTTC
>-|TRBV29-1|many|TRBJ2-6|16
CSVVGGSPSGANVLTF
TGCAGCGTTGTGGGGGGCTCTCCCTCTGGGGCCAACGTCCTGACTTTC
>-|TRBV9|-|TRBJ1-1|15
CASSLVGRGDTEAFF
TGTGCCAGCAGCCTAGTGGGCCGGGGGGACACTGAAGCTTTCTTT
>TRBD1|TRBV20-1|many|TRBJ1-5|14
CSASGETGTQPQHF
TGCAGTGCTAGCGGGGAGACAGGGACTCAGCCCCAGCATTTT
>TRBD2|TRBV20-1|-|TRBJ2-7|13
CSARLAGAHEQYF
TGCAGTGCTAGACTAGCGGGAGCCCACGAGCAGTACTTC
>-|TRBV6-5|-|TRBJ1-1|12
CASRGAFTEAFF
TGTGCCTCCCGGGGGGCGTTTACTGAAGCTTTCTTT
>TRBD1|TRBV5-6|once|TRBJ1-5|15
CASSPTPGQGLFQHF
TGTGCCAGCTCACCAACTCCGGGACAGGGGCTTTTTCAGCATTTT
>-|TRBV5-8|many|TRBJ1-1|16
CASSSTDRGMNTEAFF
TGTGCCAGCAGCTCGACGGACAGAGGTATGAACACTGAAGCTTTCTTT
>-|TRBV12-5|many|TRBJ1-3|15
CASGFSSSSGNTIYF
TGTGCTAGTGGTTTTTCTTCGAGCTCTGGAAACACCATATATTTT
>-|TRBV2|many|TRBJ2-7|11
CASGSSYEQYF
TGTGCCAGCGGCAGCTCCTACGAGCAGTACTTC
>TRBD1|TRBV9|-|TRBJ1-6|14
CASSVEGQASPLHF
TGTGCCAGCAGCGTGGAAGGACAGGCTTCACCCCTCCACTTT